The clone carrying this T cell receptor (beta chain) was detected only a few times. This entry belongs to a study of shared clonotypes between healthy human individuals. CDR3 size: 16 residues. Germline CDR1 and CDR2: SGHVS and FQNEAQ. The V end lost 0 bases, the J end lost 4 bases, and 13 bases lay between the germline ends. Sequencing was performed with immunoSEQ multiplex PCR; in TCRdb, only in-frame clones are kept and a portion is missing. This repertoire shows under 1,100,000 clones, approximately 72% found once; its top ten account for approximately 1.5%. Source material: memory CD4+ T cells sorted from blood. The sample's subset: CD45RA-negative fraction. The receptor's source is a man aged 18 to 29 in good health. The chain has TRBV7-8 and TRBJ1-5; D is unclear. The DNA of the CDR3 is TGTGCCAGCAGCTTAGCGGCACGGTTAAGGAATCAGCCCCAGCATTTT. This gives the protein CASSLAARLRNQPQHF.